This is a list of T cell receptor beta chains from one sample in a study of cytomegalovirus exposure and HLA in healthy donors. The data were produced by immunoSEQ multiplex PCR, yet TCRdb's version contains in-frame clones alone and is incomplete. This table holds 92,000 or so clones, more than 55% found once. The sample was PBMCs. Receptors originate from a woman between 50 and 59 years old in good health and CMV-seropositive. Both conserved end residues are part of each CDR3. The D gene is left open where the match is weak.

>TRBJ2-3|TRBV13|.
TGTGCCAGCAGCTTAGGCGGCGGAGGCACAGATACGCAGTATTTT
CASSLGGGGTDTQYF
>TRBJ2-1|TRBV5-6|TRBD1
TGTGCCAGCAGCAGAGGACAGGGTAGCACCTACAATGAGCAGTTCTTC
CASSRGQGSTYNEQFF
>TRBJ2-7|TRBV7-6|TRBD2
TGTGCCAGCAGCTTAGCTAGCGGGACTTCCTACGAGCAGTACTTC
CASSLASGTSYEQYF
>TRBJ1-3|TRBV4-2|TRBD1
TGTGCCAGCACCCTGGACAGGGAAGAAACTGGAAACACCATATATTTT
CASTLDREETGNTIYF
>TRBJ2-7|TRBV5-6|.
TGTGCCAGCAGCCCGAACTCTACGGGAACTTACGAGCAGTACTTC
CASSPNSTGTYEQYF
>TRBJ2-7|TRBV7-2|TRBD2
TGTGCCAGCAGCTTAGGGGAGGGCCCGGGGTACGAGCAGTACTTC
CASSLGEGPGYEQYF
>TRBJ1-1|TRBV5-1|.
TGCGCCAGCAGCCCAACCCCGGGTGGCACTGAAGCTTTCTTT
CASSPTPGGTEAFF
>TRBJ2-5|TRBV2|.
TGTGCCAGCAGAATAGAGGATTGGAAGACCCAGTACTTC
CASRIEDWKTQYF
>TRBJ2-5|TRBV5-1|.
TGCGCCAGCAGCGTCCTGGGGGGGCTCCAAGAGACCCAGTACTTC
CASSVLGGLQETQYF
>TRBJ2-6|TRBV2|.
TGTGCCAGCAGGTCAGGAAGCTCTGGGGCCAACGTCCTGACTTTC
CASRSGSSGANVLTF
>TRBJ2-1|TRBV9|TRBD2
TGTGCCAGCAGCGTGACAGCGGGGGGGCGGAATGAGCAGTTCTTC
CASSVTAGGRNEQFF
>TRBJ2-7|TRBV28|TRBD2
TGTGCCAGCAGGGTAGCGGGGGGGCCCTACGAGCAGTACTTC
CASRVAGGPYEQYF
>TRBJ2-3|TRBV2|.
TGTGCCAGCAGTGAAGGACTCTTTGACCCAGATACGCAGTATTTT
CASSEGLFDPDTQYF
>TRBJ2-4|TRBV7-9|TRBD2
TGTGCCAGCAGCTTATTAGGCGGGGGGGTCAAAAACATTCAGTACTTC
CASSLLGGGVKNIQYF
>TRBJ1-1|TRBV5-1|.
TGCGCCAGCAGCTTGACGGACACTGAAGCTTTCTTT
CASSLTDTEAFF
>TRBJ2-5|TRBV28|.
TGTGCCAGCAGTTTAGTAGGCCTTGGACAGTGGGACTTC
CASSLVGLGQWDF
>TRBJ1-2|TRBV27|.
TGTGCCAGCAGTTCTATCGGTAACTATGGCTACACCTTC
CASSSIGNYGYTF
>TRBJ1-1|TRBV7-8|.
TGTGCCAGCAGCTTAGTGCTGGGCATGAACACTGAAGCTTTCTTT
CASSLVLGMNTEAFF
>TRBJ2-7|TRBV2|.
TGTGCCAGCAGTACCTACCACGACAGCTACGAGCAGTACTTC
CASSTYHDSYEQYF
>TRBJ2-2|TRBV7-2|.
TGTGCCAGCAGCCCAGGAACGTACACCGGGGAGCTGTTTTTT
CASSPGTYTGELFF
>TRBJ1-1|TRBV6-5|.
TGTGCCAGCAGCAAACAGGGATCTGAAGCTTTCTTT
CASSKQGSEAFF
>TRBJ1-4|TRBV7-6|TRBD1
TGTGCCAGCAGCTTAGATCAGGGGGGAAAACTGTTTTTT
CASSLDQGGKLFF
>TRBJ1-6|TRBV30|.
TGTGCCTGGAGGGCCTATGGCGGGACCCCGGGTTCACCCCTCCACTTT
CAWRAYGGTPGSPLHF
>TRBJ1-2|TRBV28|TRBD1
TGTGCCAGCAGTCTCTTGACAGGGTCTAACTATGGCTACACCTTC
CASSLLTGSNYGYTF
>TRBJ1-2|TRBV5-6|.
TGTGCCAGCAGCTTGTCGTCTAACTATGGCTACACCTTC
CASSLSSNYGYTF
>TRBJ2-3|TRBV10-3|TRBD2
TGTGCCATCAACCAGAGGGGACTAGCGGGGGACACAGATACGCAGTATTTT
CAINQRGLAGDTDTQYF